The 25 T cell receptor beta chains below were found in one sample sequenced in a study of memory CD4+ T cells and cytomegalovirus serostatus. Here immunoSEQ multiplex PCR was the method, and the copy in TCRdb shows in-frame clones only, minus some. The repertoire holds around 40,000 clones, over 65% seen once, with less than 0.85% in the top ten. Single viable CD3+CD4+CD8-CD45RO+ cells were sorted as the memory CD4+ T cells. Sample: memory CD4+ T cells from blood. These receptors came from an adult in good health and CMV-seronegative.

The CDR3 protein is CASSGTSGVVNEQFF. CDR3 in DNA: TGTGCCAGCAGTGGGACTAGCGGGGTGGTCAATGAGCAGTTCTTC. The chain carries TRBV6-1 and TRBJ2-1; 12 nucleotides line up with TRBD2. The V gene's germline CDR1 is MNHNS and CDR2 SASEGT. This CDR3 region has 15 residues. Losses at the gene ends were 4 bases for V and 6 bases for J; bases not matched to a gene: 4.

This chain joins TRBV7-2 and TRBJ2-3; TRBD2 matches at 9 bases. Germline CDR1 SGHTA, CDR2 FQGNSA. The CDR3 consists of 15 residues. Unmatched junction bases numbered 9, after V lost 5 bases and J lost 6 bases. The DNA of the CDR3 is TGTGCCAGCAGCGTAGGGACTAGCCTGATGGATACGCAGTATTTT. Its protein is CASSVGTSLMDTQYF.

The V gene is TRBV7-8, the J gene TRBJ1-1, with 7 positions matching TRBD1. Germline V gene lookup returns CDR1 SGHVS and CDR2 FQNEAQ. V gave up 1 base and J gave up 5 bases; unmatched junction bases: 7. CDR3 length: 15 residues. The CDR3 DNA reads TGTGCCAGCAGCTTAGTCAGGGGGACGTTGACTGAAGCTTTCTTT. Its protein product is CASSLVRGTLTEAFF. Variable domain in full (rest from reference TRBV7-8 and TRBJ1-1): GAGVSQSPRYKVAKRGQDVALRCDPISGHVSLFWYQQALGQGPEFLTYFQNEAQLDKSGLPSDRFFAERPEGSVSTLKIQRTQQEDSAVYLCASSLVRGTLTEAFFGQGTRLTVV.

This sequence joins TRBV19 and TRBJ2-5; the D is unclear. The ends were cut back, 3 bases at V and 1 base at J, with 9 bases in the middle. There are 14 residues in the CDR3. Per germline, CDR1 LNHDA and CDR2 SQIVND (reference sequence). For the CDR3, the DNA is TGTGCCAGTAGTATTGGTTCAATCCAAGAGACCCAGTACTTC. Translated, it gives CASSIGSIQETQYF.

The chain uses TRBV25-1 and TRBJ1-1; D not certain. Trimming pared 6 bases from V and 0 bases from J, leaving 14 bases between. This CDR3 contains 15 residues. CDR1 is MGHDK, CDR2 SYGVNS, per germline. The CDR3 DNA reads as TGTGCCAGCAGGCCCCATGGGCAGTTGAACACTGAAGCTTTCTTT. It yields the protein CASRPHGQLNTEAFF.

The chain uses TRBV2 and TRBJ2-3, with 12 nucleotides matching TRBD2. The CDR3 runs 16 residues. V lost 7 bases to trimming and J lost 1 base; unmatched junction nucleotides: 6. The germline V gene has CDR1 SNHLY and CDR2 FYNNEI. The CDR3 DNA reads as TGTGCCAGCACACCTAGCGGGGGGGCCGGCACAGATACGCAGTATTTT. Translated: CASTPSGGAGTDTQYF.

This chain links TRBV11-3 with TRBJ2-5; 9 nucleotides agree with TRBD2. The germline V gene encodes CDR1 SGHNT and CDR2 YENEEA. J gave up 6 bases and V 5 bases, and 4 bases lay outside the gene matches. The CDR3 consists of 13 residues. The CDR3 nucleotides are TGTGCCAGCAGCCCTGGGACTAGCCAGACCCAGTACTTC. It yields the protein CASSPGTSQTQYF.

The J gene is TRBJ1-1, the V gene TRBV6-5, with D unresolved. This CDR3 region has 15 residues. V lost 1 base, J lost 0 bases, and 9 bases lay in between. CDR1 is MNHEY, CDR2 SVGAGI, per germline. In DNA, the CDR3 is TGTGCCAGCAGTTACTTAACAGCCATGAACACTGAAGCTTTCTTT. It encodes CASSYLTAMNTEAFF.

The V call is TRBV12-1, the J call TRBJ2-3; the tabulated D call, TRBD2, remains unverified against the DNA. TRBV12-1 constitutes a pseudogene. The CDR3 length is 16 residues. CDR3 sequence: CASSGRGGELTDTQYF. The CDR3, as DNA: TGTGCCAGCAGCGGCCGGGGGGGCGAATTAACAGATACGCAGTATTTT.

The V and J genes are TRBV7-9 and TRBJ2-5; 9 bases agree with TRBD1. The CDR3 is made up of 14 amino acids. CDR1 and CDR2 from the germline V gene are SEHNR and FQNEAQ (reference sequence). The V and J ends lost 5 bases and 5 bases, in that order; junction bases with no gene match: 6. DNA of the CDR3: TGTGCCAGCAGCCAACAGGGGGCGGGGGAGACCCAGTACTTC. Translating it yields CASSQQGAGETQYF.

As DNA, the CDR3 is TGTGCCAGTAGTACGACAGGTTACGGCAATCAGCCCCAGCATTTT. Its translation: CASSTTGYGNQPQHF. The chain has TRBV19 and TRBJ1-5; D is possibly TRBD1 (6 bases). The V end lost 4 bases, the J end lost 2 bases, and 12 bases lay between the germline ends. The CDR3 is 15 amino acids. Per germline, CDR1 LNHDA and CDR2 SQIVND (reference sequence).

There are a few counts of this clone. The chain uses TRBV25-1 and TRBJ2-3, with a tentative D call TRBD2 (6 bases). The CDR3 contains 14 residues. Germline CDR1 is MGHDK and CDR2 is SYGVNS. The germline V and J ends were trimmed by 7 bases and 3 bases, with 14 bases remaining between them. CDR3 in amino acids: CASNRGLETDTQYF. CDR3 DNA sequence: TGTGCCAGCAATCGGGGGTTAGAAACAGATACGCAGTATTTT.

The CDR3 spells CASSRRSYNEQFF. The CDR3 coding sequence is TGTGCCAGCAGCCGTCGCTCCTACAATGAGCAGTTCTTC. This rearrangement joins TRBV11-3 to TRBJ2-1; D not certain. Trimming removed 5 bases from V and 0 bases from J, with 5 bases in between. The CDR3 has 13 amino acids. The germline V gene has CDR1 SGHNT and CDR2 YENEEA.

V usage is TRBV6-1 and J usage is TRBJ1-2, with D perhaps TRBD1 (5 bases). In germline, CDR1 is MNHNS, CDR2 SASEGT. Trimming shortened V by 7 bases and J by 3 bases, and 15 bases separated the two germline ends. This CDR3 comprises 14 residues. The CDR3 reads CASTMTEEDYGYTF. The CDR3 bases are TGTGCCAGCACTATGACAGAGGAGGACTATGGCTACACCTTC.

The CDR3, as DNA: TGCAGCGTTGGGGGGGTCGCGGTATTCACAGATACGCAGTATTTT. It specifies CSVGGVAVFTDTQYF. This chain links TRBV29-1 with TRBJ2-3; D might be TRBD2 (6 bases). Trimming stripped 4 bases from V and 2 bases from J, with 16 bases between. CDR1 and CDR2 (germline): SQVTM, ANQGSEA. The CDR3 covers 15 residues.

This chain joins TRBV7-2 and TRBJ2-2; perhaps TRBD2 as D (6 bases). Germline CDR1 SGHTA, CDR2 FQGNSA. This CDR3 has 16 amino acids. V shed 1 base and J shed 5 bases, with 14 bases lying between them. The CDR3 spells CASSLDPGLLTGELFF. The CDR3 bases are TGTGCCAGCAGCTTAGACCCGGGACTCTTAACCGGGGAGCTGTTTTTT.

J is TRBJ1-6 and V is TRBV28; 7 nucleotides match TRBD1. The germline V gene has CDR1 MDHEN and CDR2 SYDVKM. This CDR3 contains 15 residues. Losses at the gene ends were 5 bases for V and 6 bases for J; bases not matched to a gene: 7. The CDR3 protein is CASSTRQGFNSPLHF. CDR3 nucleotides: TGTGCCAGCAGTACTCGACAGGGTTTTAATTCACCCCTCCACTTT.

This clone was detected once. J is TRBJ2-2 and V is TRBV7-2; 7 bases match TRBD2. The CDR3 covers 17 residues. V trimming: 6 bases; J trimming: 2 bases; junction bases outside the gene matches: 12. Germline CDR1 is SGHTA and CDR2 is FQGNSA. The CDR3 spells CASSPDWAGVNTGELFF. The CDR3 DNA reads TGTGCCAGCAGTCCCGACTGGGCGGGGGTTAACACCGGGGAGCTGTTTTTT.

The chain is built from TRBV18 and TRBJ1-2, with no clear D. The CDR3 is 14 residues long. V was clipped by 0 bases and J by 4 bases, with 9 bases between them. CDR1 is KGHSH, CDR2 LQKENI, per germline. CDR3 in DNA: TGTGCCAGCTCACCACCGGCGTCCGGCTATGGCTACACCTTC. This encodes CASSPPASGYGYTF.

V usage is TRBV6-1 and J usage is TRBJ2-6, with no clear D. From germline, CDR1 is MNHNS and CDR2 SASEGT. Trimming shortened V by 2 bases and J by 2 bases, and 7 bases separated the two germline ends. This CDR3 is built from 15 residues. The CDR3, as DNA: TGTGCCAGCAGTGAATTGCTGACTGGGGCCAACGTCCTGACTTTC. This gives the protein CASSELLTGANVLTF.

The chain carries TRBV18 and TRBJ2-1, with 7 nucleotides matching TRBD1. The CDR3 has 16 residues. Unmatched junction bases numbered 5, after V lost 0 bases and J lost 3 bases. Germline V gene lookup returns CDR1 KGHSH and CDR2 LQKENI. The CDR3 region has the DNA TGTGCCAGCTCACCACCCGGGACAGCAAACTACAATGAGCAGTTCTTC. It is translated as CASSPPGTANYNEQFF.

This chain uses TRBV6-6 with TRBJ1-2; a possible D gene is TRBD1 (6 bases). The CDR3 has 15 residues. Trimming left V 7 bases short and J 2 bases short, with 17 bases between. CDR1 MNHNY and CDR2 SVGAGI come from the germline V gene (reference sequence). This CDR3 reads CASTQTGSFNYGYTF. In nucleotides, the CDR3 is TGTGCCAGCACCCAAACAGGGTCCTTCAACTATGGCTACACCTTC.

The chain couples TRBV4-2 to TRBJ2-3; 8 bases line up with TRBD2. V dropped 5 bases and J dropped 3; count of bases not matched to a gene: 10. Per germline, CDR1 LGHNA and CDR2 YNFKEQ. The CDR3 runs to 16 residues. The CDR3 region has the DNA TGTGCCAGCAGCTTCGTACGGGGGGGCGGGACAGATACGCAGTATTTT. It yields the protein CASSFVRGGGTDTQYF.

CDR3 DNA sequence: TGTGCCAGTAGTACGTCGACAGACCGGGGTAATTCACCCCTCCACTTT. This translates into CASSTSTDRGNSPLHF. This rearrangement joins TRBV19 to TRBJ1-6; a weak D match, TRBD1 (5 bases). Trimming took off 4 bases at V and 6 bases at J, with 16 bases between the two ends. Germline V gene data show CDR1 as LNHDA and CDR2 as SQIVND (reference sequence). The CDR3 totals 16 residues.

The J gene is TRBJ2-7, the V gene TRBV30; D gene unclear. This CDR3 spans 15 amino acids. V lost 1 base to trimming and J lost 3 bases, with 16 bases between them. CDR1 and CDR2 from the germline V gene are GTSNPN and SVGIG (reference sequence). CDR3 DNA: TGTGCCTGGAGTGGGGCCGGCGTCGGTGTCTACGAGCAGTACTTC. It specifies CAWSGAGVGVYEQYF.